Each of the 27 T cell receptor beta chains below was sequenced from the same sample in a study of blood T cell repertoires in COVID-19. Generated by immunoSEQ multiplex PCR, the TCRdb table keeps only in-frame clones and is missing some. Of about 250,000 clones listed, about nine tenths are singletons. The sample comprised PBMCs or T cells enriched from blood (not recorded which). Receptor source: a man aged 40-49 years who had recovered from COVID-19.

This chain connects TRBV11-2 to TRBJ2-5; the D is unclear. The CDR3 length is 12 residues. The ends were cut back, 2 bases at V and 2 bases at J, with 3 bases in the middle. Per the germline V gene, CDR1 is SGHAT and CDR2 is FQNNGV. CDR3: CASSLTQETQYF. The CDR3 DNA is TGTGCCAGCAGCTTAACTCAAGAGACCCAGTACTTC.

The chain recombines TRBV19 with TRBJ1-4; 12 bases are a match to TRBD1. Losses at the gene ends were 9 bases for V and 6 bases for J; bases not matched to a gene: 8. CDR1 and CDR2 from the germline V gene are LNHDA and SQIVND (reference sequence). CDR3 length: 15 amino acids. The CDR3 DNA is TGTGCCAGCACACCGGGACAGGGGGCGGATGAAAAACTGTTTTTT. It yields the protein CASTPGQGADEKLFF.

The chain carries TRBV18 and TRBJ1-2; 10 bases are a match to TRBD1. Germline V lookup: CDR1 KGHSH, CDR2 LQKENI. The CDR3 has 15 amino acids. The J segment lost 6 bases and the V segment lost 6 bases, leaving 10 bases of the junction unmatched. DNA of the CDR3: TGTGCCAGCTCGCAAGAAACCGGGACAGGGGATGGCTACACCTTC. Its protein product is CASSQETGTGDGYTF.

The rearrangement links TRBV27 to TRBJ1-1, with 7 bases identical to TRBD1. The germline CDR1 and CDR2 sequences are MNHEY and SMNVEV (reference sequence). CDR3 length: 17 residues. The trim removed 1 base at V and 1 base at J, leaving 9 bases unmatched. The CDR3 region has the DNA TGTGCCAGCAGTTTATGGAGGGGGCCATGGACGAACACTGAAGCTTTCTTT. Protein: CASSLWRGPWTNTEAFF.

V usage is TRBV10-3 and J usage is TRBJ2-3; 16 nucleotides match TRBD2. Germline-derived CDR1 and CDR2 are ENHRY and SYGVKD. Unmatched junction bases numbered 8, after V lost 2 bases and J lost 0 bases. The CDR3 is made up of 20 amino acids. The CDR3 sequence: CAISEPTGTSGRASTDTQYF. DNA of the CDR3: TGTGCCATCAGTGAGCCGACCGGGACTAGCGGGAGGGCGAGCACAGATACGCAGTATTTT.

The chain employs TRBV6-5 and TRBJ1-4; D remains ambiguous. There are 11 residues in the CDR3. Germline assignment: CDR1 MNHEY and CDR2 SVGAGI. This CDR3 reads CPVTTNEKLFF. CDR3 nucleotides: TGTCCGGTCACAACTAATGAAAAACTGTTTTTT.

The sample holds one count of this clone. The J gene is TRBJ2-1, the V gene TRBV4-3; D may be TRBD2 (5 bases). CDR3 length equals 15 residues. Germline V CDR1 and CDR2: LGHNA, YSLEER. Between the trimmed V and J ends, which lost 5 bases and 2 bases, there was a span of 13 bases. CDR3 protein: CASSFIARPYNEQFF. The CDR3 DNA reads TGCGCCAGCAGCTTCATAGCGCGGCCCTACAATGAGCAGTTCTTC.

The rearrangement joins TRBV2 to TRBJ2-7; no firm D call. Trimming removed 6 bases from V and 6 bases from J, with 12 bases in between. The CDR3 extends over 12 amino acids. CDR1 and CDR2 (germline): SNHLY, FYNNEI. The CDR3 reads CASRETLREQYF. CDR3 sequence (DNA): TGTGCCAGCAGAGAGACTCTTCGCGAGCAGTACTTC.

This chain joins TRBV9 and TRBJ1-1, with TRBD1 matching over 11 bases. CDR3 length equals 15 residues. Germline CDR1 is SGDLS and CDR2 is YYNGEE. V gave up 5 bases and J gave up 5 bases; unmatched junction bases: 8. As DNA, the CDR3 is TGTGCCAGCAGTTACGACGGACAGGGGGCGACTGAAGCTTTCTTT. Its translation: CASSYDGQGATEAFF.

This chain joins TRBV7-9 and TRBJ1-1, with a tentative D call TRBD1 (6 bases). CDR3 length: 17 residues. V was clipped by 1 base and J by 1 base, with 16 bases between them. The germline V gene encodes CDR1 SEHNR and CDR2 FQNEAQ (reference sequence). The CDR3 nucleotides read TGTGCCAGCAGCTTAGTAATGTCTGGCAGGGGGAACACTGAAGCTTTCTTT. Its translation: CASSLVMSGRGNTEAFF.

The V gene is TRBV28, the J gene TRBJ1-1; D gene unclear. Germline loops: CDR1 MDHEN, CDR2 SYDVKM. The CDR3 length is 15 residues. V lost 5 bases and J 1 base, leaving 14 bases between the germline ends. This chain's CDR3 is CASSGIGGTNTEAFF. The CDR3 DNA is TGTGCCAGCAGTGGAATAGGAGGAACGAACACTGAAGCTTTCTTT.

The chain combines TRBV5-8 with TRBJ1-4; D is uncertain. The CDR3 extends over 13 amino acids. V lost 4 bases and J 3 bases, leaving 7 bases between the germline ends. Germline lookup yields CDR1 SGHTS and CDR2 YDEGEE. CDR3 DNA: TGTGCCAGCAGCCGGTTATCTAATGAAAAACTGTTTTTT. The encoded protein is CASSRLSNEKLFF.

This rearrangement joins TRBV28 to TRBJ2-7; 9 bases agree with TRBD2. CDR1 is MDHEN and CDR2 is SYDVKM in the germline V gene. Germline trimming cut 3 bases from V and 3 bases from J; bases unmatched to any gene: 6. CDR3 length: 15 residues. CDR3 in DNA: TGTGCCAGCAGTTTCGGGATAGCGGGAGTCTACGAGCAGTACTTC. Translation gives CASSFGIAGVYEQYF. The whole variable domain, filled in from reference TRBV28 and TRBJ2-7, reads DVKVTQSSRYLVKRTGEKVFLECVQDMDHENMFWYRQDPGLGLRLIYFSYDVKMKEKGDIPEGYSVSREKKERFSLILESASTNQTSMYLCASSFGIAGVYEQYFGPGTRLTVT.

This clone was observed a few times. The V and J genes are TRBV9 and TRBJ1-5; the match to TRBD1 covers 10 bases. V lost 3 bases and J lost 3; bases outside the gene matches: 6. Germline CDR1 SGDLS, CDR2 YYNGEE. The CDR3 extends over 16 amino acids. The CDR3 region is CASSATGTGVNQPQHF. The CDR3, as DNA: TGTGCCAGCAGCGCCACCGGGACAGGGGTCAATCAGCCCCAGCATTTT. The variable domain in full, with the rest retrieved from reference TRBV9 and TRBJ1-5, is DSGVTQTPKHLITATGQRVTLRCSPRSGDLSVYWYQQSLDQGLQFLIQYYNGEERAKGNILERFSAQQFPDLHSELNLSSLELGDSALYFCASSATGTGVNQPQHFGDGTRLSIL.

The chain recombines TRBV7-9 with TRBJ2-1; 8 nucleotides match TRBD2. Germline-derived CDR1 and CDR2 are SEHNR and FQNEAQ (reference sequence). The CDR3 is 15 residues long. Germline trimming cut 0 bases from V and 4 bases from J; bases unmatched to any gene: 2. CDR3 coding DNA: TGTGCCAGCAGCTTAGCTAGCGGGGTTTACAATGAGCAGTTCTTC. It translates to CASSLASGVYNEQFF.

This clone was recorded once. The chain has TRBV7-2 and TRBJ1-1; unclear D gene. The V end lost 3 bases, the J end lost 2 bases, and 7 bases lay between the germline ends. The CDR3 loop spans 13 amino acids. CDR1 and CDR2 (germline): SGHTA, FQGNSA. CDR3 nucleotides: TGTGCCAGCAGCTTCCAGGCCAACACTGAAGCTTTCTTT. The encoded protein is CASSFQANTEAFF.

The rearrangement links TRBV9 to TRBJ2-5; D is unresolved. V lost 3 bases, J lost 7 bases, and 16 bases lay in between. CDR1 is SGDLS, CDR2 YYNGEE, per germline. This CDR3 region has 14 residues. In nucleotides, the CDR3 is TGTGCCAGCAGCGCAGACATACCCACCGTGACCCAGTACTTC. This gives the protein CASSADIPTVTQYF.

V gene TRBV18 combines with J gene TRBJ1-5; the match to TRBD1 covers 8 bases. Germline assignment: CDR1 KGHSH and CDR2 LQKENI. The V gene end was trimmed by 2 bases and the J gene end by 3 bases; junction bases not matched to a gene: 6. The CDR3 consists of 16 residues. The DNA for the CDR3 is TGTGCCAGCTCACCAGGGGCAGGGGGCTACAATCAGCCCCAGCATTTT. It translates to CASSPGAGGYNQPQHF.

The CDR3 sequence is CASSLNKDRVYEQYF. The CDR3 DNA reads as TGTGCCAGCAGCTTAAATAAGGACAGGGTCTACGAGCAGTACTTC. This rearrangement joins TRBV11-2 to TRBJ2-7; the match to TRBD1 covers 8 bases. The CDR3 extends over 15 amino acids. Germline trimming cut 2 bases from V and 3 bases from J; bases unmatched to any gene: 6. Germline CDR1 is SGHAT and CDR2 is FQNNGV. The full variable domain, rest sourced from reference TRBV11-2 and TRBJ2-7, is EAGVAQSPRYKIIEKRQSVAFWCNPISGHATLYWYQQILGQGPKLLIQFQNNGVVDDSQLPKDRFSAERLKGVDSTLKIQPAKLEDSAVYLCASSLNKDRVYEQYFGPGTRLTVT.

This clone occurred many times. The V gene is TRBV6-5, the J gene TRBJ2-7; 11 nucleotides align to TRBD2. Germline values: CDR1 MNHEY, CDR2 SVGAGI. CDR3 length: 15 amino acids. V gave up 5 bases and J gave up 2 bases; unmatched junction bases: 5. CDR3 in amino acids: CASSRVAGGTYEQYF. The DNA for the CDR3 is TGTGCCAGCAGTCGTGTAGCGGGAGGGACCTACGAGCAGTACTTC.

This rearrangement joins TRBV6-1 to TRBJ2-7; perhaps TRBD2 as D (6 bases). Germline CDR1 is MNHNS and CDR2 is SASEGT. The V and J ends lost 1 base and 7 bases respectively, with 23 bases between them. The CDR3 spans 17 residues. This CDR3 reads CASSEDLLAVGRREQYF. DNA for the CDR3: TGTGCCAGCAGTGAAGATTTACTAGCAGTAGGAAGGCGGGAGCAGTACTTC.

The V gene is TRBV24-1, the J gene TRBJ1-6, with a tentative D call TRBD1 (5 bases). V lost 5 bases, J lost 6 bases, and 10 bases lay in between. This CDR3 contains 14 residues. Germline CDR1 is KGHDR and CDR2 is SFDVKD. DNA of the CDR3: TGTGCCACCAGTGGAGCAGGGTTTAATTCACCCCTCCACTTT. It yields the protein CATSGAGFNSPLHF.

J is TRBJ2-3 and V is TRBV19; 9 bases match TRBD2. Germline assignment: CDR1 LNHDA and CDR2 SQIVND (reference sequence). V lost 3 bases to trimming and J lost 6 bases; unmatched junction nucleotides: 4. The CDR3 consists of 14 residues. The CDR3: CASSISGSEDTQYF. The CDR3 coding sequence is TGTGCCAGTAGTATTAGCGGGAGCGAGGATACGCAGTATTTT.

This chain connects TRBV27 to TRBJ1-4; 7 bases are shared with TRBD1. Trimming cost V 5 bases and J 0 bases; bases outside gene matches: 15. Germline loops: CDR1 MNHEY, CDR2 SMNVEV (reference sequence). The CDR3 covers 19 residues. CDR3 in amino acids: CASSLPGTEKKATNEKLFF. The CDR3 region has the DNA TGTGCCAGCAGTCTACCCGGGACAGAAAAAAAAGCAACTAATGAAAAACTGTTTTTT. Based on the CDR3 plus reference TRBV27 and TRBJ1-4, the full variable domain is EAQVTQNPRYLITVTGKKLTVTCSQNMNHEYMSWYRQDPGLGLRQIYYSMNVEVTDKGDVPEGYKVSRKEKRNFPLILESPSPNQTSLYFCASSLPGTEKKATNEKLFFGSGTQLSVL.

The chain recombines TRBV3-1 (or the pseudogene TRBV3-2) with TRBJ2-7; TRBD1 matches at 8 bases. V shed 0 bases, J shed 1 base, and the junction held 11 bases outside the gene matches. The V gene's germline CDR1 is LGHDT and CDR2 YNNKEL (reference sequence). CDR3 length: 18 residues. The CDR3 bases are TGTGCCAGCAGCCAAGAGGGTGGTGTAGACAGGGGATCCTACGAGCAGTACTTC. Its protein product is CASSQEGGVDRGSYEQYF.

This chain uses TRBV7-9 with TRBJ1-2; D uncertain. Germline assignment: CDR1 SEHNR and CDR2 FQNEAQ (reference sequence). V was cut by 1 base and J by 12 bases, with 9 bases left in between. The CDR3 is 11 residues long. CDR3 sequence (DNA): TGTGCCAGCAGCTTAGGGGAGTATAACACCTTC. This gives the protein CASSLGEYNTF.

The V call is TRBV6-1, the J call TRBJ1-2, with TRBD1 identical over 7 bases. Germline V lookup: CDR1 MNHNS, CDR2 SASEGT. CDR3 length equals 15 residues. Unmatched junction bases numbered 12, after V lost 3 bases and J lost 8 bases. CDR3 in amino acids: CASSEQQGSRSGYTF. Here the CDR3 DNA reads TGTGCCAGCAGTGAGCAACAGGGGTCCCGTAGCGGCTACACCTTC.